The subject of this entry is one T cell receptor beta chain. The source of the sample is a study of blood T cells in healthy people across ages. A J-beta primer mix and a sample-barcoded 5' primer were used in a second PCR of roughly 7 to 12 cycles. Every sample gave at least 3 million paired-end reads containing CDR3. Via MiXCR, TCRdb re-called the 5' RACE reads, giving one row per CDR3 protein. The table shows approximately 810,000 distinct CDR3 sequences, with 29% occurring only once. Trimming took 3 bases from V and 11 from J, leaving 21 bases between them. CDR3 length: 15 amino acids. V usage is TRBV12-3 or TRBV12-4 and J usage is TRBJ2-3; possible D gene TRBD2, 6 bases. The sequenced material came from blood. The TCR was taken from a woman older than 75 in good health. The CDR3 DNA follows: TGTGCCAGCAGTTTCGGCAGAACTAGCACAGATGTGCAGTATTTT. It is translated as CASSFGRTSTDVQYF.